Each of the 17 T cell receptor beta chains below was sequenced from the same sample in a study of CD8 T cells in ankylosing spondylitis. A single record per CDR3 protein comes from TCRdb applying MiXCR to the 5' RACE reads. This table has a few hundred thousand distinct CDR3 sequences, more than 20% appearing once. The sequenced sample was blood, either unsorted or a sorted T cell fraction (not recorded which). Every receptor here comes from a male donor with ankylosing spondylitis or in good health (not recorded which).

This clonotype appeared a few times. The chain joins TRBV29-1 to TRBJ1-1, with 7 bases fitting TRBD1. CDR3 length: 14 residues. Losses at the gene ends were 4 bases for V and 2 bases for J; bases not matched to a gene: 7. Germline-derived CDR1 and CDR2 are SQVTM and ANQGSEA. The CDR3 DNA reads TGCAGCGTTGGTCTAACAGGGGTAAACACTGAAGCTTTCTTT. This gives the protein CSVGLTGVNTEAFF.

At least ten counts were recorded for this clonotype. The chain's CDR3 is CSARQGAGETQYF. The DNA of the CDR3 is TGCAGTGCTAGACAGGGGGCAGGAGAGACCCAGTACTTC. J is TRBJ2-5 and V is TRBV20-1, with 8 nucleotides matching TRBD1. The V segment lost 2 bases and the J segment 4 bases; nucleotides outside the gene matches: 3. CDR1 is DFQATT and CDR2 is SNEGSKA in the germline V gene (reference sequence). CDR3 length equals 13 residues.

This clonotype was counted many times. This rearrangement joins TRBV5-1 to TRBJ2-7, with no clear D. Germline lookup yields CDR1 SGHRS and CDR2 YFSETQ. The CDR3 length is 14 residues. Trimming left V 0 bases short and J 5 bases short, with 12 bases between. CDR3 residues: CASSLGPPLNEQYF. In DNA, the CDR3 is TGCGCCAGCAGCTTGGGACCGCCTTTGAACGAGCAGTACTTC.

This clonotype was counted ten times or more. The V gene is TRBV6-5, the J gene TRBJ1-2, with D possibly TRBD1 on 6 matching bases. The germline CDR1 and CDR2 sequences are MNHEY and SVGAGI. V lost 5 bases and J lost 0, with 13 bases in between. CDR3 length equals 15 residues. The CDR3 reads CASSPQGQPNYGYTF. In DNA, the CDR3 is TGTGCCAGCAGTCCTCAAGGACAGCCTAACTATGGCTACACCTTC.

The chain's CDR3 is CASSRQGQTSTDTQYF. The CDR3 DNA follows: TGTGCCAGCAGCCGACAGGGACAGACTAGCACAGATACGCAGTATTTT. The chain employs TRBV3-1 and TRBJ2-3, with 7 positions matching TRBD1. The V gene's germline CDR1 is LGHDT and CDR2 YNNKEL (reference sequence). The CDR3 is 16 amino acids. The J segment lost 0 bases and the V segment lost 4 bases, leaving 7 bases of the junction unmatched.

This clonotype occurred many times. The CDR3 here is CASSLRQQNTGELFF. The CDR3 coding sequence is TGCGCCAGCAGCCTTCGACAGCAGAACACCGGGGAGCTGTTTTTT. This chain joins TRBV5-1 and TRBJ2-2, with a tentative D call TRBD1 (5 bases). Germline V gives CDR1 SGHRS, CDR2 YFSETQ. V lost 4 bases and J lost 1, with 11 bases in between. The CDR3 spans 15 residues.

This clonotype appeared a few times. V and J are TRBV29-1 and TRBJ1-1; unclear D gene. Germline V gives CDR1 SQVTM, CDR2 ANQGSEA. The CDR3 has 10 amino acids. Trimming pared 8 bases from V and 1 base from J, leaving 5 bases between. In nucleotides, the CDR3 is TGCAGCACCCAGAACACTGAAGCTTTCTTT. Its protein product is CSTQNTEAFF.

This sequence joins TRBV20-1 and TRBJ2-1; 8 positions agree with TRBD1. Germline V gene data show CDR1 as DFQATT and CDR2 as SNEGSKA (reference sequence). J was trimmed by 2 bases and V by 0 bases; bases with no gene match: 12. This CDR3 has 18 residues. The CDR3 is CSARDLSGQARAYNEQFF. CDR3 nucleotide sequence: TGCAGTGCTAGAGATCTCTCGGGACAGGCTAGAGCCTACAATGAGCAGTTCTTC.

V usage is TRBV20-1 and J usage is TRBJ2-7; possibly TRBD1 or TRBD2 for D (5 bases each). The CDR3 has 14 residues. Trimming shortened V by 3 bases and J by 7 bases, and 19 bases separated the two germline ends. Germline CDR1 and CDR2: DFQATT and SNEGSKA (reference sequence). The CDR3 nucleotides are TGCAGTGCTAGCGCCTCAGGGCGGGCCCTAGAGCAGTACTTC. Translating gives CSASASGRALEQYF.

This chain's CDR3 is CASSYRGRGTQYF. CDR3 bases: TGTGCCAGCAGCTACCGGGGCCGGGGGACCCAGTACTTC. The chain joins TRBV11-2 to TRBJ2-5; D tentatively reads TRBD1 or TRBD2 (5 bases each). Trimming took 4 bases from V and 7 from J, leaving 13 bases between them. The CDR3 spans 13 residues. The germline CDR1 and CDR2 sequences are SGHAT and FQNNGV. Full variable domain (missing parts from reference TRBV11-2 and TRBJ2-5): EAGVAQSPRYKIIEKRQSVAFWCNPISGHATLYWYQQILGQGPKLLIQFQNNGVVDDSQLPKDRFSAERLKGVDSTLKIQPAKLEDSAVYLCASSYRGRGTQYFGPGTRLLVL.

V and J are TRBV20-1 and TRBJ2-3; 12 bases match TRBD2. Per germline, CDR1 DFQATT and CDR2 SNEGSKA (reference sequence). This CDR3 spans 16 amino acids. CDR3 sequence (DNA): TGCTGTGTCAGGGGCTCTAGCGGGGGGGCCTCAGATACGCAGTATTTT. Its translation is CCVRGSSGGASDTQYF.

The chain joins TRBV11-1 to TRBJ1-1, with 7 bases matching TRBD1. The length of the CDR3 is 15 residues. In germline, CDR1 is SGHAT, CDR2 FQDESV (reference sequence). J lost 1 base, V lost 6 bases, and 8 bases had no gene match. The CDR3 DNA reads TGTGCCAGCAGGCAGGGGGACAACAAGAACACTGAAGCTTTCTTT. Its protein product is CASRQGDNKNTEAFF.

The chain joins TRBV5-4 to TRBJ2-3; D gene unclear. Germline CDR1 and CDR2: SGHNT and YYREEE (reference sequence). The V gene lost 7 bases and the J gene lost 3 bases, with 15 bases spanning the gap. CDR3 length equals 14 residues. The CDR3 DNA is TGTGCCAGCCTTGCTGGAGTTGAGACAGATACGCAGTATTTT. Its translation: CASLAGVETDTQYF.

This clonotype was counted at least ten times. The rearrangement links TRBV20-1 to TRBJ2-3, with TRBD2 matching over 8 bases. V shed 6 bases, J shed 7 bases, and the junction held 9 bases outside the gene matches. Germline assignment: CDR1 DFQATT and CDR2 SNEGSKA (reference sequence). The CDR3 consists of 13 residues. CDR3 protein: CSAGSGAAYTQYF. The CDR3 DNA follows: TGCAGTGCCGGTAGCGGGGCAGCTTATACGCAGTATTTT.

The sample holds many counts of this clonotype. The chain joins TRBV20-1 to TRBJ2-5; D is possibly TRBD1 or TRBD2 (6 bases each). This CDR3 region has 14 residues. In germline, CDR1 is DFQATT, CDR2 SNEGSKA (reference sequence). The V end was cut by 0 bases, the J end by 5 bases, with 13 bases between. CDR3 DNA sequence: TGCAGTGCTAGAGACATGGGGGGCTCGGAGACCCAGTACTTC. As protein: CSARDMGGSETQYF.

This clonotype appeared a few times. The chain recombines TRBV4-2 with TRBJ2-3; a weak D match, TRBD2 (6 bases). This CDR3 spans 16 amino acids. Trimming took 7 bases from V and 7 from J, leaving 24 bases between them. Germline V CDR1 and CDR2: LGHNA, YNFKEQ. CDR3 protein: CASTPTEVRGTYTQYF. The CDR3 coding sequence is TGTGCCAGCACCCCAACAGAGGTCCGGGGGACGTATACGCAGTATTTT.

This clonotype was counted at least ten times. The chain employs TRBV7-9 and TRBJ2-3, with a possible D match to TRBD2 (5 bases). Germline V gene lookup returns CDR1 SEHNR and CDR2 FQNEAQ (reference sequence). The CDR3 consists of 14 residues. With 5 bases removed from V and 4 bases from J, the gap between germline ends came to 13 bases. The CDR3: CASSLFLEADTQYF. The DNA for the CDR3 is TGTGCCAGCAGCCTCTTCCTGGAGGCAGATACGCAGTATTTT.